A single T cell receptor (beta chain) is shown here with its context. Its specificity is unknown. This sample stems from a study of graft-versus-host responses after intestinal transplantation. Across the whole study: Anti-thymocyte globulin induction, then tacrolimus and steroids for two to four years, went to all recipients. Notes on the study in general: Circulating GvH clone levels at their peak were associated with HvG declines (early post-transplant). Graft-versus-host to host-versus-graft clonal ratios in allografts were high in patients with graft-donor T cell macrochimerism. The recipient marrow held GvH clones, and some of them showed up first in ileum or blood.

Trimming took off 6 bases at V and 0 bases at J, with 2 bases between the two ends. The V gene's germline CDR1 is MDHEN and CDR2 SYDVKM. The CDR3 has 11 amino acids. The table came from immunoSEQ multiplex PCR; TCRdb's copy has only in-frame clones and leaves some out. The sample lists about 88,000 clones, around 90% occurring once. This clonotype was obtained from a human donor who received an intestinal transplant. The sequencing here drew on unstimulated CD4+ T cells sorted from spleen or lymph node cells, taken before intestinal transplant. This sequence joins TRBV28 and TRBJ1-1; D gene uncertain. CDR3 DNA sequence: TGTGCCAGCAGGGTGAACACTGAAGCTTTCTTT. Translated, it gives CASRVNTEAFF.